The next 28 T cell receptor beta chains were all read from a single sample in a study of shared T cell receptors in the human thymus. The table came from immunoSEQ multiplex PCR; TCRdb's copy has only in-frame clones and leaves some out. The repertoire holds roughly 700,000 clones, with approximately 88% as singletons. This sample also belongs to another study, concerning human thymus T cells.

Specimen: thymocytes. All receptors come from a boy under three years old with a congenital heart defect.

CDR3 sequence: CASSELGTNRYEQYF. The CDR3 DNA follows: TGTGCCAGCAGTGAATTGGGGACAAACCGCTACGAGCAGTACTTC. The J gene is TRBJ2-7, the V gene TRBV2; TRBD1 is a possible D gene (6 bases). The CDR3 totals 15 residues. The V end lost 2 bases, the J end lost 3 bases, and 14 bases lay between the germline ends. Germline-derived CDR1 and CDR2 are SNHLY and FYNNEI.

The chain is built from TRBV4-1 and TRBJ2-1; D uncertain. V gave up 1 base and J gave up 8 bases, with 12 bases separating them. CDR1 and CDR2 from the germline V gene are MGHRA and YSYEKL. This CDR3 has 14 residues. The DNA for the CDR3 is TGCGCCAGCAGCCAAGGAAACTTGATTGATGAGCAGTTCTTC. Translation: CASSQGNLIDEQFF.

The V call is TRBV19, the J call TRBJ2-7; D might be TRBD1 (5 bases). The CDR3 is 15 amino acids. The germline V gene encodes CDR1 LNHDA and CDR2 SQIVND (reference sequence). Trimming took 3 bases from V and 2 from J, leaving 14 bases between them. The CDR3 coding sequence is TGTGCCAGTAGTATTGGGCAGGGCCGCCCCTACGAGCAGTACTTC. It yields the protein CASSIGQGRPYEQYF.

The CDR3 region is CASSKTSGSEFF. CDR3 coding DNA: TGTGCCAGCAGCAAAACTAGCGGGAGTGAGTTCTTC. The chain is built from TRBV2 and TRBJ2-1; TRBD2 aligns across 11 bases. The V gene end was trimmed by 6 bases and the J gene end by 14 bases; junction bases not matched to a gene: 6. The germline gives CDR1 SNHLY, CDR2 FYNNEI. This CDR3 is 12 amino acids long.

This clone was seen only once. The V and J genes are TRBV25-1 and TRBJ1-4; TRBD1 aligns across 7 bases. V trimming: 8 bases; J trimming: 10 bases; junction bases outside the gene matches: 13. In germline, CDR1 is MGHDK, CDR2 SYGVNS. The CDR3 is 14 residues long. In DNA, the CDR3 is TGTGCCAGCCGCTCTGACAGGGAATGTGGAAAACTGTTTTTT. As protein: CASRSDRECGKLFF.

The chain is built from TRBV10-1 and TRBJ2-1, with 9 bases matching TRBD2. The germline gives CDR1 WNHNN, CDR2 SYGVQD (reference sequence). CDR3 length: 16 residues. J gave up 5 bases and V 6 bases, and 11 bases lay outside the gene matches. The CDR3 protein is CASRTTSTSGHNEQFF. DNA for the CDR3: TGCGCCAGCAGGACAACTTCGACTAGCGGCCACAATGAGCAGTTCTTC.

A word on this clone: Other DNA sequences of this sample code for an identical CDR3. CDR3 nucleotides: TGTGCCAGCAGTGAGGGAGGACCCAACTCTGGAAACACCATATATTTT. It codes for CASSEGGPNSGNTIYF. The genes are TRBV6-1 and TRBJ1-3; no reliable D call. Deletions cut 3 bases from V and 0 bases from J, with 12 bases between. The CDR3 is made up of 16 amino acids. CDR1 is MNHNS, CDR2 SASEGT, per germline.

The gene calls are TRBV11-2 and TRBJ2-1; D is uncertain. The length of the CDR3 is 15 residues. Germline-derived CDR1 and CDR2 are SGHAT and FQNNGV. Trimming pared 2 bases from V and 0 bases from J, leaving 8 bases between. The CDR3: CASSLNVASYNEQFF. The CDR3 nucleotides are TGTGCCAGCAGCTTAAACGTGGCCTCCTACAATGAGCAGTTCTTC.

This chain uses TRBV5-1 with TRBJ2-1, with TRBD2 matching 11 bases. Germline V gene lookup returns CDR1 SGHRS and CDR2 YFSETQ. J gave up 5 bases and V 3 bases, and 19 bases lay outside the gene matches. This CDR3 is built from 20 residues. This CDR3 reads CASSWTRPRLAGRSDNEQFF. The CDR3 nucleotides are TGCGCCAGCAGCTGGACTAGACCGAGACTAGCGGGACGGTCGGACAATGAGCAGTTCTTC.

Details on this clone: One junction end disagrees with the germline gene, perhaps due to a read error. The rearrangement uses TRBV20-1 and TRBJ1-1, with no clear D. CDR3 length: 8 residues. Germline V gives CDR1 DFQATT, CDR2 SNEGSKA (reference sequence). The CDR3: CSARGGLF. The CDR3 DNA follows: TGCAGTGCTAGAGGCGGGCTTTTT.

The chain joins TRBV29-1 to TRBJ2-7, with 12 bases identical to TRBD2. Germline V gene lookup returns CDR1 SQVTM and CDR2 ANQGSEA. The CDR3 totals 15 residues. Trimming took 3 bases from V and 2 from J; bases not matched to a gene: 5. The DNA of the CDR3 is TGCAGCGTTGATGGGACTAGCGGGTCCCCCTACGAGCAGTACTTC. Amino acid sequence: CSVDGTSGSPYEQYF.

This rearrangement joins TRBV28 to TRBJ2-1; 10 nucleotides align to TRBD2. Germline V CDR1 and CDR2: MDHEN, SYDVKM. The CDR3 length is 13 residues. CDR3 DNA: TGTGCAACGGGGACTAGCGACGGGAGTGAGCAGTTCTTC. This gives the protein CATGTSDGSEQFF.

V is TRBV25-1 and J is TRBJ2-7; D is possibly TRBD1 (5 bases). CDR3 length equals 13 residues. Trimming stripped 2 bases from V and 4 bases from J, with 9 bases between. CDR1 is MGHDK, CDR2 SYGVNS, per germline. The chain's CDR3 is CASSERQHYEQYF. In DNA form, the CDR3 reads TGTGCCAGCAGTGAAAGACAGCATTACGAGCAGTACTTC.

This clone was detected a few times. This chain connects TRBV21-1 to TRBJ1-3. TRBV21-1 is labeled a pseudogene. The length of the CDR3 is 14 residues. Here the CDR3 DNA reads TGTGCCAGCAGCATTGGACTCTCTGGAAACACCATATATTTT. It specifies CASSIGLSGNTIYF.

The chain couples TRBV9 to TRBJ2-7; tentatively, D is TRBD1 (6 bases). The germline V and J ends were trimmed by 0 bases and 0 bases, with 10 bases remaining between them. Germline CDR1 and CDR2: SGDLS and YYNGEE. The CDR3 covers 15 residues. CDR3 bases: TGTGCCAGCAGCGTAGGGCCAGGGGACTCCTACGAGCAGTACTTC. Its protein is CASSVGPGDSYEQYF.

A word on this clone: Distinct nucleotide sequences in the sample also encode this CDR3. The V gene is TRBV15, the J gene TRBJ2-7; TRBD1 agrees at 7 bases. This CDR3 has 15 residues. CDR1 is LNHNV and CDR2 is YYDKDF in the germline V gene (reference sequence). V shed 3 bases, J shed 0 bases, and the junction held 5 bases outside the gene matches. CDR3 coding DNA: TGTGCCACCAGCAGGGACCGGGACAGCTCCTACGAGCAGTACTTC. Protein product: CATSRDRDSSYEQYF.

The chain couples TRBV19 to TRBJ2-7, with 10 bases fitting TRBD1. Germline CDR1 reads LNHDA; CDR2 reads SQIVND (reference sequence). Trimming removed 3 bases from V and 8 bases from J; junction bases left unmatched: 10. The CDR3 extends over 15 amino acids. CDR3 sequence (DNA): TGTGCCAGTAGTATTCGGGACAGGGGTCCCCACCAGCAGTACTTC. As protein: CASSIRDRGPHQQYF.

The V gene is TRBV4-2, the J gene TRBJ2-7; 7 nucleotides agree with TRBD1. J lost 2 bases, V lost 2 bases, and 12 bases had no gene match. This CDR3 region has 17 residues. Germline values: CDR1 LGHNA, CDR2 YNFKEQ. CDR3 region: CASSQSRVRDRAYEQYF. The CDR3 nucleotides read TGTGCCAGCAGCCAATCTCGAGTCCGAGACAGGGCCTACGAGCAGTACTTC.

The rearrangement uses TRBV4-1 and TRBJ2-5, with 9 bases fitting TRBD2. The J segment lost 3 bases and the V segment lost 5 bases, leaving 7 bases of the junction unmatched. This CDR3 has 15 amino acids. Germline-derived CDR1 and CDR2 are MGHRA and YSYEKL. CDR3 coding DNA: TGCGCCAGCAGCAATAGCGGGAGTACTAAAGAGACCCAGTACTTC. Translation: CASSNSGSTKETQYF.

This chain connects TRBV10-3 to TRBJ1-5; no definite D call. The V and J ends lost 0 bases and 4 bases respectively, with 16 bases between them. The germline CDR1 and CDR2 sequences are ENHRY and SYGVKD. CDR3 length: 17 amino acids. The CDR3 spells CAISESTRGPRNQPQHF. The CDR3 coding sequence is TGTGCCATCAGTGAGTCGACTCGCGGGCCCAGAAATCAGCCCCAGCATTTT.

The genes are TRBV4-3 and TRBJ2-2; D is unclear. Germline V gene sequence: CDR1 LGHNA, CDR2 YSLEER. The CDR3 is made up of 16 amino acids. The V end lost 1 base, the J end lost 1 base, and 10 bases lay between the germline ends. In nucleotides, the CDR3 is TGCGCCAGCAGCCAAGGAGACAAGAAGAACACCGGGGAGCTGTTTTTT. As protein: CASSQGDKKNTGELFF.

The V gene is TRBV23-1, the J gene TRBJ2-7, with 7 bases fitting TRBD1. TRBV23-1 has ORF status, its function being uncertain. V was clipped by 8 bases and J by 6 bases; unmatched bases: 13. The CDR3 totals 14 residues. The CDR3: CASPEGAGRLEQYF. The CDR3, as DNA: TGCGCCAGCCCCGAGGGGGCAGGAAGGCTCGAGCAGTACTTC.

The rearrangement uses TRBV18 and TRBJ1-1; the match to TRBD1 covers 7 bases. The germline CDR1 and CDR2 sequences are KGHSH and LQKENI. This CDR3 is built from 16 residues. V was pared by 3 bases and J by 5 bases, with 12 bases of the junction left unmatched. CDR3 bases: TGTGCCAGCTCACCCTTTGGGACAGCCCTTGGGACTGAAGCTTTCTTT. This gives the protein CASSPFGTALGTEAFF.

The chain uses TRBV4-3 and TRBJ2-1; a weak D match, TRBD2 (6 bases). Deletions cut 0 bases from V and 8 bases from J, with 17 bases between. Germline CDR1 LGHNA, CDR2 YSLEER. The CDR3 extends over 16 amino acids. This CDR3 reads CASSQDDGGPQHEQFF. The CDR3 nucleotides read TGCGCCAGCAGCCAAGATGACGGAGGGCCCCAGCATGAGCAGTTCTTC.

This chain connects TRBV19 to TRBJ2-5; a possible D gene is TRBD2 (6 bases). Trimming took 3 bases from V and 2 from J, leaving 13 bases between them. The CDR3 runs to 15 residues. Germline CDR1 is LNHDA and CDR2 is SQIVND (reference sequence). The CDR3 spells CASSIRDWGQETQYF. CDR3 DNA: TGTGCCAGTAGTATCCGGGACTGGGGGCAAGAGACCCAGTACTTC. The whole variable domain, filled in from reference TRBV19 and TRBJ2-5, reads DGGITQSPKYLFRKEGQNVTLSCEQNLNHDAMYWYRQDPGQGLRLIYYSQIVNDFQKGDIAEGYSVSREKKESFPLTVTSAQKNPTAFYLCASSIRDWGQETQYFGPGTRLLVL.

CDR3 amino acids: CASSQEEGYDTDTQYF. CDR3 DNA sequence: TGTGCCAGCAGCCAGGAGGAGGGTTACGACACAGATACGCAGTATTTT. The V and J genes are TRBV14 and TRBJ2-3; D is possibly TRBD2 (6 bases). Trimming removed 3 bases at V and 2 bases at J, with 15 bases between. The CDR3 consists of 16 residues. Germline CDR1 and CDR2: SGHDN and FVKESK.

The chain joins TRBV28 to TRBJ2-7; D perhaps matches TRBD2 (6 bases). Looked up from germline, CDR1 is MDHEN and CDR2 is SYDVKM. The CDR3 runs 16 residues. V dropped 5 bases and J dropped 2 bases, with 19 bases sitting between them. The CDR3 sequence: CASSPPLGTPAYEQYF. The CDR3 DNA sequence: TGTGCCAGCAGTCCCCCCCTGGGGACTCCCGCCTACGAGCAGTACTTC.

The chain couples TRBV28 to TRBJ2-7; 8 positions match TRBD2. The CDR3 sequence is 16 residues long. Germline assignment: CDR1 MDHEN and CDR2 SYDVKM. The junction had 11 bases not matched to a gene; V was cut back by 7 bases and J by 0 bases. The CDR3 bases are TGTGCCAGCAATTACAACACCGGGACTAGCTCCTACGAGCAGTACTTC. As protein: CASNYNTGTSSYEQYF. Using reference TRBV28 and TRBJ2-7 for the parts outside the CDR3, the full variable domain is DVKVTQSSRYLVKRTGEKVFLECVQDMDHENMFWYRQDPGLGLRLIYFSYDVKMKEKGDIPEGYSVSREKKERFSLILESASTNQTSMYLCASNYNTGTSSYEQYFGPGTRLTVT.